The 15 T cell receptor beta chains in this list originate from one sample, sequenced in a study of immune evolution from preneoplasia to lung adenocarcinoma. Only in-frame clones appear in the TCRdb table, and some are missing; sequencing was by immunoSEQ multiplex PCR. The sample has about 8,400 clones; 65% to 90% are singletons. The specimen sequenced was FFPE invasive lung adenocarcinoma tissue. These TCRs come from a person between 50 and 60 years old with lung adenocarcinoma.

This clone was detected a few times. The chain couples TRBV10-2 to TRBJ1-1; tentatively, D is TRBD1 (5 bases). Germline V lookup: CDR1 WSHSY, CDR2 SAAADI. V was cut by 6 bases and J by 8 bases, with 10 bases left in between. This CDR3 spans 11 amino acids. As DNA, the CDR3 is TGCGCCAGCAGACATACAGGCGAAGCTTTCTTT. This gives the protein CASRHTGEAFF.

The chain uses TRBV9 and TRBJ2-5; D perhaps matches TRBD2 (5 bases). CDR3 length: 14 amino acids. Between the trimmed V and J ends, which lost 1 base and 8 bases, there was a span of 15 bases. Germline V lookup: CDR1 SGDLS, CDR2 YYNGEE. CDR3 sequence reads: CASSVSSTINTQYF. The CDR3 DNA reads TGTGCCAGCAGCGTATCTAGCACTATCAATACCCAGTACTTC.

This chain's CDR3 is CATSAGEVAKNIQYF. Here the CDR3 DNA reads TGTGCCACCTCAGCGGGAGAGGTTGCAAAAAACATTCAGTACTTC. This rearrangement joins TRBV6-6 to TRBJ2-4; 8 nucleotides match TRBD2. The CDR3 is 15 residues long. V trimming: 10 bases; J trimming: 4 bases; junction bases outside the gene matches: 12. The germline gives CDR1 MNHNY, CDR2 SVGAGI (reference sequence).

In its sample, this clone was seen once. V is TRBV11-2 and J is TRBJ2-2; the match to TRBD2 covers 10 bases. CDR1 is SGHAT and CDR2 is FQNNGV in the germline V gene. The CDR3 loop spans 16 amino acids. V trimming: 6 bases; J trimming: 4 bases; junction bases outside the gene matches: 8. The CDR3 loop reads CASSRNSGGITGELFF. In DNA form, the CDR3 reads TGTGCCAGCAGTCGTAATAGCGGGGGGATCACCGGGGAGCTGTTTTTT.

V is TRBV10-1 and J is TRBJ2-7; D gene ambiguous. Looked up from germline, CDR1 is WNHNN and CDR2 is SYGVQD (reference sequence). This CDR3 has 13 residues. With 2 bases removed from V and 3 bases from J, the gap between germline ends came to 8 bases. The CDR3 DNA sequence: TGCGCCAGCAGTGAGGCAGGTCGCTACGAGCAGTACTTC. Translation gives CASSEAGRYEQYF.

This clone was recorded once. The rearrangement links TRBV18 to TRBJ2-7, with TRBD1 matching over 9 bases. With 0 bases clipped from V and 5 bases from J, the junction kept 5 bases outside the gene matches. There are 15 residues in the CDR3. Germline V lookup: CDR1 KGHSH, CDR2 LQKENI. In DNA, the CDR3 is TGTGCCAGCTCACCACCGGGACAGGGTTCCCACGAGCAGTACTTC. The encoded protein is CASSPPGQGSHEQYF.

The V gene is TRBV18, the J gene TRBJ2-1; weak D call: TRBD2 (5 bases). Germline assignment: CDR1 KGHSH and CDR2 LQKENI. The ends were cut back, 3 bases at V and 10 bases at J, with 13 bases in the middle. The CDR3 is made up of 13 amino acids. CDR3 nucleotide sequence: TGTGCCAGCTCACCTTTCGATGGGGAGGAGCAGTTCTTC. Translated, it gives CASSPFDGEEQFF.

The chain is built from TRBV2 and TRBJ1-1; D not certain. V was pared by 2 bases and J by 1 base, with 8 bases between. The V gene's germline CDR1 is SNHLY and CDR2 FYNNEI. The CDR3 spans 14 residues. The CDR3 nucleotides are TGTGCCAGCAGTGAATTCGATGGGAACACTGAAGCTTTCTTT. Amino acids: CASSEFDGNTEAFF.

The chain recombines TRBV11-2 with TRBJ1-5, with D possibly matching TRBD1 (5 bases). Per germline, CDR1 SGHAT and CDR2 FQNNGV. Deletions cut 0 bases from V and 5 bases from J, with 11 bases between. This CDR3 comprises 15 residues. DNA for the CDR3: TGTGCCAGCAGCTTAGATTTCGGGGGATATCAGCCCCAGCATTTT. It translates to CASSLDFGGYQPQHF.

This chain links TRBV7-2 with TRBJ1-1, with D uncertain. Trimming cost V 5 bases and J 3 bases, with 10 bases left between them. Germline CDR1 reads SGHTA; CDR2 reads FQGNSA. This CDR3 has 13 amino acids. The CDR3 region is CASSASGYTEAFF. CDR3 DNA: TGTGCCAGCAGCGCATCCGGGTACACTGAAGCTTTCTTT.

The chain employs TRBV7-2 and TRBJ1-5; 8 bases line up with TRBD1. Germline trimming cut 2 bases from V and 3 bases from J; bases unmatched to any gene: 6. The CDR3 sequence is 16 residues long. The germline V gene has CDR1 SGHTA and CDR2 FQGNSA. CDR3 in amino acids: CASSLKTGVFNQPQHF. In DNA form, the CDR3 reads TGTGCCAGCAGCTTAAAGACAGGGGTCTTCAATCAGCCCCAGCATTTT.

This clone came up once. The rearrangement links TRBV27 to TRBJ1-2, with D hard to call. Germline V lookup: CDR1 MNHEY, CDR2 SMNVEV (reference sequence). There are 14 residues in the CDR3. V lost 8 bases and J lost 1, with 14 bases in between. CDR3 in amino acids: CASGWTGGNYGYTF. The CDR3 bases are TGTGCCAGCGGGTGGACGGGCGGTAACTATGGCTACACCTTC.

This clone was found a few times. V is TRBV6-1 and J is TRBJ2-6; D not certain. V lost 2 bases to trimming and J lost 4 bases, with 9 bases between them. The CDR3 runs to 15 residues. CDR1 and CDR2 from the germline V gene are MNHNS and SASEGT. CDR3 region: CASSEKSSGANVLTF. For the CDR3, the DNA is TGTGCCAGCAGTGAAAAAAGCTCCGGGGCCAACGTCCTGACTTTC.

This CDR3 reads CASGGDTNSPLHF. CDR3 coding DNA: TGTGCCAGCGGTGGGGACACTAATTCACCCCTCCACTTT. This sequence joins TRBV6-6 and TRBJ1-6; weak D call: TRBD1 (6 bases). Trimming shortened V by 8 bases and J by 6 bases, and 11 bases separated the two germline ends. In germline, CDR1 is MNHNY, CDR2 SVGAGI (reference sequence). This CDR3 is 13 amino acids long.

The V and J genes are TRBV5-1 and TRBJ2-6; D is perhaps TRBD1 or TRBD2 (5 bases each). Trimming removed 2 bases from V and 0 bases from J, with 12 bases in between. From germline, CDR1 is SGHRS and CDR2 YFSETQ. This CDR3 comprises 17 residues. This CDR3 is CASSFRGASSGANVLTF. CDR3 DNA: TGCGCCAGCAGCTTCCGGGGCGCGAGCTCTGGGGCCAACGTCCTGACTTTC.